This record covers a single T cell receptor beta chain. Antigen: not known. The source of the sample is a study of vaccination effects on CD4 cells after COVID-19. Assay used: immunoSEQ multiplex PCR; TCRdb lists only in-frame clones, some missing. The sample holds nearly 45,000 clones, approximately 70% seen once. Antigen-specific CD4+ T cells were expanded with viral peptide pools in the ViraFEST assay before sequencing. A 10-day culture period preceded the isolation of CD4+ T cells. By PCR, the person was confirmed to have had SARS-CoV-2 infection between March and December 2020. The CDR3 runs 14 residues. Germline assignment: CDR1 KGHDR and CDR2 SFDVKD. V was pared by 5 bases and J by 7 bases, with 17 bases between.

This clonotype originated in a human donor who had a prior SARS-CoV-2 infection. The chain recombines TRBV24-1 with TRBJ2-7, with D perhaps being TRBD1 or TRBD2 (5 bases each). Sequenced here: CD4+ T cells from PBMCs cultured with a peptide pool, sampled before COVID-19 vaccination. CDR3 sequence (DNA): TGTGCCACCAGTGCGGCAGGGAGTGTGGGGGAGCAGTACTTC. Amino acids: CATSAAGSVGEQYF.